The 13 T cell receptor beta chains reported below all come from one sample, sequenced in a study of identical twins. TCRdb analysed the 5' RACE reads with MiXCR anew, one entry per CDR3 protein. Found here are more than 1.5 million distinct CDR3 sequences, more than 30% of them singletons; the top ten hold about 0.3%. The specimen was cord blood. The receptors originated from a newborn girl in good health.

Worth noting for this clonotype: With a much larger clone just one base away, this may be a read error. The chain has TRBV3-1 and TRBJ2-1, with D unclear. The CDR3 spans 13 residues. Germline CDR1 and CDR2: LGHDT and YNNKEL (reference sequence). V was shortened by 0 bases and J by 11 bases, with 11 bases between the two germline ends. CDR3 bases: TGTGCCAGCAGCCAAGATCGCCTGCATAAGCAGTTCTTC. Its translation: CASSQDRLHKQFF.

This clonotype occurred many times. This chain joins TRBV2 and TRBJ2-7; 7 bases are shared with TRBD2. J gave up 4 bases and V 0 bases, and 3 bases lay outside the gene matches. From germline, CDR1 is SNHLY and CDR2 FYNNEI. CDR3 length: 14 residues. The CDR3 region is CASSEAGGPYEQYF. DNA for the CDR3: TGTGCCAGCAGTGAAGCGGGAGGGCCATACGAGCAGTACTTC.

V gene TRBV20-1 combines with J gene TRBJ2-3, with D possibly being TRBD2 (5 bases). The V end was cut by 6 bases, the J end by 4 bases, with 11 bases between. CDR1 DFQATT and CDR2 SNEGSKA come from the germline V gene (reference sequence). There are 12 residues in the CDR3. CDR3 in DNA: TGCAGTGCACCGGACTCTGCAGATACGCAGTATTTT. This gives the protein CSAPDSADTQYF.

At least ten counts were recorded for this clonotype. This chain connects TRBV25-1 to TRBJ2-7, with D perhaps matching TRBD1 (5 bases). The CDR3 is 11 amino acids. Germline CDR1 is MGHDK and CDR2 is SYGVNS. V was trimmed by 5 bases and J by 3 bases, leaving 5 bases between them. In DNA form, the CDR3 reads TGTGCCAGCAGTACAGGCTACGAGCAGTACTTC. Translated: CASSTGYEQYF.

Notes on this clonotype: The junction departs from germline at one end; a sequencing error may be responsible. The chain uses TRBV20-1 and TRBJ2-1; D is ambiguous. Germline V CDR1 and CDR2: DFQATT, SNEGSKA (reference sequence). This CDR3 is built from 15 residues. In DNA form, the CDR3 reads TGCAGTGCTAGTGATGTGTTACCCCACACCAATGAGCGGTTCTTC. It yields the protein CSASDVLPHTNERFF.

The chain couples TRBV7-9 to TRBJ2-1; possibly TRBD2 for D (5 bases). Trimming pared 5 bases from V and 8 bases from J, leaving 25 bases between. Germline lookup yields CDR1 SEHNR and CDR2 FQNEAQ (reference sequence). The CDR3 has 17 residues. The CDR3 is CASSPTFGRTGGDEQFF. DNA of the CDR3: TGTGCCAGCAGCCCCACTTTTGGGCGGACCGGAGGCGATGAGCAGTTCTTC.

With respect to this clonotype: Just one base apart from a much larger clone, this may be a read error. V and J are TRBV12-3 or TRBV12-4 and TRBJ2-3, with D perhaps TRBD2 (6 bases). The CDR3 is 14 amino acids. V dropped 11 bases and J dropped 2 bases, with 17 bases sitting between them. The CDR3, as DNA: TGTGCCGGCTACCGACTAGGTCCCACAGATACGCAGTATTTT. It translates to CAGYRLGPTDTQYF.

This clonotype was picked up a small number of times. The V and J genes are TRBV10-3 and TRBJ2-5; D is possibly TRBD1 or TRBD2 (5 bases each). The germline V gene has CDR1 ENHRY and CDR2 SYGVKD. Between the trimmed V and J ends, which lost 2 bases and 4 bases, there was a span of 11 bases. The CDR3 extends over 14 amino acids. CDR3 sequence reads: CAISEAPGTETQYF. In DNA, the CDR3 is TGTGCCATCAGTGAGGCGCCGGGGACAGAGACCCAGTACTTC.

This clonotype was recorded a few times. The chain combines TRBV3-1 with TRBJ2-6, with D unresolved. In germline, CDR1 is LGHDT, CDR2 YNNKEL (reference sequence). V was pared by 0 bases and J by 0 bases, with 3 bases between. This CDR3 has 15 residues. The DNA for the CDR3 is TGTGCCAGCAGCCAAGACGCCTCTGGGGCCAACGTCCTGACTTTC. Encoded protein: CASSQDASGANVLTF.

To note about this clonotype: Just one base apart from a much larger clone, this may be a read error. This chain links TRBV11-2 with TRBJ2-5; 8 bases are a match to TRBD2. Germline loops: CDR1 SGHAT, CDR2 FQNNGV. The CDR3 has 16 amino acids. The CDR3 protein is CASSFSLAVTQEAQYF. The CDR3 DNA sequence: TGTGCCAGCAGCTTTTCACTAGCGGTGACTCAAGAGGCCCAGTACTTC.

This chain joins TRBV7-9 and TRBJ2-5; 10 bases agree with TRBD2. The CDR3 extends over 16 amino acids. Per the germline V gene, CDR1 is SEHNR and CDR2 is FQNEAQ (reference sequence). Losses at the gene ends were 1 base for V and 11 bases for J; bases not matched to a gene: 13. In DNA, the CDR3 is TGTGCCAGCAGCTTAGGCGTGCTAGCGGGAGATAATGAGCAGTACTTC. It codes for CASSLGVLAGDNEQYF.

V usage is TRBV28 and J usage is TRBJ2-7; D uncertain. Judging by the DNA end, TRBJ2-4 fits better; the J call may be wrong. Germline CDR1 and CDR2: MDHEN and SYDVKM. The CDR3 loop spans 15 amino acids. The CDR3 region has the DNA TGTGCCAGCAGTTTTGCGAGACTTGACAAAAACATTCAGTACTTC. Its protein product is CASSFARLDKNIQYF.

About this clonotype itself: A single base separates this from a much larger clone, so it may be a read error. The chain combines TRBV6-5 with TRBJ2-5; the D gene could be TRBD1 or TRBD2 (5 bases each). This CDR3 region has 13 residues. Germline assignment: CDR1 MNHEY and CDR2 SVGAGI. CDR3 sequence: CAISYGAQETQYF. DNA of the CDR3: TGTGCCATCAGTTACGGGGCACAAGAGACCCAGTACTTC.